These 18 T cell receptor beta chains came from one sample sequenced in a study of blood T cell repertoires in COVID-19. Assay: immunoSEQ multiplex PCR; the TCRdb copy retains only in-frame clones and omits some. The sample lists some 260,000 clones, about 86% seen once, with roughly 4% in the top ten. Sequencing was carried out using PBMCs or T cells enriched from blood (not recorded which). These receptors all come from a young man with acute COVID-19.

The chain has TRBV30 and TRBJ2-5, with a weak D call TRBD1 (5 bases). Germline loops: CDR1 GTSNPN, CDR2 SVGIG (reference sequence). The CDR3 totals 12 residues. Trimming pared 1 base from V and 4 bases from J, leaving 7 bases between. CDR3 sequence reads: CAWSAGLETQYF. The CDR3 bases are TGTGCCTGGAGTGCAGGGCTAGAGACCCAGTACTTC.

This chain links TRBV18 with TRBJ1-6, with TRBD1 identical over 7 bases. Germline CDR1 is KGHSH and CDR2 is LQKENI. V lost 6 bases, J lost 7 bases, and 15 bases stayed unmatched. The CDR3 sequence is 17 residues long. The CDR3 loop is CASSQTLGQLGNSPLHF. The CDR3 DNA reads as TGTGCCAGCTCCCAAACCTTGGGACAGCTAGGAAATTCACCCCTCCACTTT.

The rearrangement joins TRBV14 to TRBJ1-3; D gene uncertain. This CDR3 region has 15 residues. V was pared by 0 bases and J by 0 bases, with 6 bases between. Germline assignment: CDR1 SGHDN and CDR2 FVKESK. The CDR3 spells CASSQDFRSGNTIYF. The CDR3 region has the DNA TGTGCCAGCAGCCAAGATTTTCGCTCTGGAAACACCATATATTTT.

V is TRBV5-1 and J is TRBJ1-1; possible D gene TRBD1, 5 bases. The CDR3 loop spans 14 amino acids. Looked up from germline, CDR1 is SGHRS and CDR2 is YFSETQ. The germline V and J ends were trimmed by 4 bases and 1 base, with 11 bases remaining between them. The CDR3 sequence is CASSTAGQNTEAFF. The CDR3 DNA sequence: TGCGCCAGCAGCACGGCTGGACAGAACACTGAAGCTTTCTTT.

The chain recombines TRBV25-1 with TRBJ2-1; D might be TRBD2 (5 bases). CDR1 is MGHDK and CDR2 is SYGVNS in the germline V gene. With 3 bases removed from V and 7 bases from J, the gap between germline ends came to 16 bases. This CDR3 spans 15 amino acids. The CDR3 coding sequence is TGTGCCAGCAGTGATTCTCGGCCTCCGGGGAATGAGCAGTTCTTC. This sequence encodes CASSDSRPPGNEQFF.

This clone was seen a single time. The genes are TRBV11-2 and TRBJ2-1; TRBD2 matches 7 bases. Per germline, CDR1 SGHAT and CDR2 FQNNGV. V dropped 5 bases and J dropped 3; count of bases not matched to a gene: 10. The CDR3 runs 16 residues. The CDR3 region has the DNA TGTGCCAGCAGCCTACTCTCTGCGGGAGACTACAATGAGCAGTTCTTC. This encodes CASSLLSAGDYNEQFF. Supplemented by reference TRBV11-2 and TRBJ2-1, the full variable domain reads EAGVAQSPRYKIIEKRQSVAFWCNPISGHATLYWYQQILGQGPKLLIQFQNNGVVDDSQLPKDRFSAERLKGVDSTLKIQPAKLEDSAVYLCASSLLSAGDYNEQFFGPGTRLTVL.

The CDR3 coding sequence is TGTGCCAGCAGTGAGGGCGGGGGTTTCAGGCAGCCCCAGCATTTT. It translates to CASSEGGGFRQPQHF. The chain employs TRBV6-1 and TRBJ1-5; maybe TRBD1 (5 bases). Between the trimmed V and J ends, which lost 3 bases and 7 bases, there was a span of 16 bases. The V gene's germline CDR1 is MNHNS and CDR2 SASEGT. The CDR3 is 15 amino acids.

The V and J genes are TRBV6-1 and TRBJ1-3; D is undetermined. Germline V CDR1 and CDR2: MNHNS, SASEGT. The CDR3 is 15 amino acids. The ends were cut back, 2 bases at V and 5 bases at J, with 13 bases in the middle. Written as DNA, the CDR3 is TGTGCCAGCAGTGAATCCAGACCGAGGAGAAACACCATATATTTT. Its translation: CASSESRPRRNTIYF.

The J gene is TRBJ1-1, the V gene TRBV2; D gene unclear. The V end lost 3 bases, the J end lost 0 bases, and 5 bases lay between the germline ends. The CDR3 has 13 residues. CDR1 and CDR2 from the germline V gene are SNHLY and FYNNEI. This CDR3 is CASSDPLNTEAFF. DNA for the CDR3: TGTGCCAGCAGTGATCCGTTGAACACTGAAGCTTTCTTT.

This chain joins TRBV6-5 and TRBJ1-1, with D possibly TRBD1 on 5 matching bases. This CDR3 spans 15 amino acids. V lost 6 bases to trimming and J lost 3 bases, with 17 bases between them. The germline CDR1 and CDR2 sequences are MNHEY and SVGAGI. The CDR3 sequence: CASSVQAMEYTEAFF. The CDR3 nucleotides are TGTGCCAGCAGCGTACAGGCTATGGAATACACTGAAGCTTTCTTT.

The chain recombines TRBV6-1 with TRBJ2-7, with a tentative D call TRBD1 (5 bases). The ends were cut back, 2 bases at V and 10 bases at J, with 12 bases in the middle. Germline V gene data show CDR1 as MNHNS and CDR2 as SASEGT. The CDR3 is made up of 12 amino acids. CDR3: CASSEFLTAQYV. CDR3 DNA: TGTGCCAGCAGTGAATTCTTGACAGCTCAGTACGTC.

The rearrangement links TRBV27 to TRBJ2-7; D might be TRBD1 (6 bases). The CDR3 loop spans 14 amino acids. The V gene lost 5 bases and the J gene lost 1 base, with 12 bases spanning the gap. Germline CDR1 reads MNHEY; CDR2 reads SMNVEV (reference sequence). CDR3 sequence reads: CASSPRTVSYEQYV. The CDR3 DNA sequence: TGTGCCAGCAGTCCCAGGACAGTTTCCTACGAGCAGTACGTC.

The rearrangement uses TRBV5-6 and TRBJ1-5; D might be TRBD1 (6 bases). This CDR3 region has 15 residues. The germline V gene encodes CDR1 SGHDT and CDR2 YYEEEE. The V end was cut by 1 base, the J end by 6 bases, with 14 bases between. CDR3: CASSLRGADVQPQHF. The CDR3 coding sequence is TGTGCCAGCAGCTTGCGGGGGGCGGATGTTCAGCCCCAGCATTTT.

There are a few counts of this clone. The chain joins TRBV10-3 to TRBJ2-2; D may be TRBD1 (6 bases). V lost 2 bases and J lost 7, with 11 bases in between. The CDR3 spans 14 residues. The germline V gene encodes CDR1 ENHRY and CDR2 SYGVKD. The CDR3 sequence is CAISEPRGIGELFF. CDR3 bases: TGTGCCATCAGTGAGCCTAGGGGGATCGGGGAGCTGTTTTTT.

This sequence joins TRBV28 and TRBJ1-2; 7 bases are a match to TRBD1. This CDR3 has 13 residues. With V trimmed by 8 bases and J by 4 bases, 7 bases remained unmatched. Germline CDR1 MDHEN, CDR2 SYDVKM. CDR3 loop: CASSRQGAYGYTF. The CDR3 nucleotides are TGTGCCAGCTCTAGACAGGGAGCCTATGGCTACACCTTC.

The V call is TRBV12-3 or TRBV12-4, the J call TRBJ2-3, with D tentatively TRBD2 (6 bases). The V and J ends lost 8 bases and 6 bases respectively, with 9 bases between them. This CDR3 region has 11 residues. The CDR3 loop reads CASGGDDTQYF. As DNA, the CDR3 is TGTGCCAGCGGCGGGGATGATACGCAGTATTTT.

J is TRBJ1-5 and V is TRBV29-1, with a possible D match to TRBD1 (6 bases). Germline values: CDR1 SQVTM, CDR2 ANQGSEA. The CDR3 extends over 13 amino acids. V lost 6 bases and J lost 3, with 12 bases in between. The CDR3 sequence is CSVAGQLNQPQHF. In DNA, the CDR3 is TGCAGCGTCGCCGGACAGCTCAATCAGCCCCAGCATTTT.

This chain links TRBV2 with TRBJ1-1, with D possibly TRBD1 on 5 matching bases. Germline CDR1 reads SNHLY; CDR2 reads FYNNEI. The CDR3 length is 14 residues. The V end was cut by 7 bases, the J end by 4 bases, with 16 bases between. CDR3 coding DNA: TGTGCCAGCAAGCTCCAGGGTAGTAGCACTGAAGCTTTCTTT. This translates into CASKLQGSSTEAFF.